The 32 T cell receptor beta chains in this list originate from one sample, sequenced in a study of T cell responses to AZD1222 COVID-19 vaccine. Clones were sequenced by immunoSEQ multiplex PCR, and TCRdb holds only the in-frame ones, with some missing. This sample yields around 90,000 clones, of which around 90% are seen a single time; 4% to 6% belongs to the top ten. Sequencing used peripheral blood, obtained on day 0 of MenACWY control vaccination. All receptors derive from an adult in good health.

The V gene is TRBV18, the J gene TRBJ1-2, with a weak D call TRBD1 (6 bases). CDR1 is KGHSH, CDR2 LQKENI, per germline. The CDR3 loop spans 15 amino acids. V was cut by 5 bases and J by 0 bases, with 13 bases left in between. CDR3 loop: CASSVYRETNYGYTF. DNA of the CDR3: TGTGCCAGCTCAGTATACAGGGAGACTAACTATGGCTACACCTTC.

The CDR3, as DNA: TGTGCCATCGGGCCTTTCGGGACTAGCACAGATACGCAGTATTTT. As protein: CAIGPFGTSTDTQYF. V usage is TRBV10-3 and J usage is TRBJ2-3; weak D call: TRBD2 (6 bases). CDR3 length: 15 amino acids. Germline values: CDR1 ENHRY, CDR2 SYGVKD. V dropped 8 bases and J dropped 0 bases, with 15 bases sitting between them.

J is TRBJ2-1 and V is TRBV5-4, with 9 bases aligning to TRBD2. CDR3 length: 15 amino acids. Germline V lookup: CDR1 SGHNT, CDR2 YYREEE (reference sequence). After removal of 0 bases from V and 9 bases from J, the junction contained 7 bases not matched to a gene. This chain's CDR3 is CASSLAGGGAIEQFF. CDR3 nucleotide sequence: TGTGCCAGCAGCTTGGCCGGCGGGGGGGCTATTGAGCAGTTCTTC.

The chain links TRBV6-4 to TRBJ1-4; D perhaps matches TRBD1 (5 bases). Germline V lookup: CDR1 MRHNA, CDR2 SNTAGT. This CDR3 comprises 16 residues. Trimming stripped 5 bases from V and 0 bases from J, with 13 bases between. CDR3 DNA sequence: TGTGCCAGCAGTCCTCGACGGACAACAACTAATGAAAAACTGTTTTTT. This codes for CASSPRRTTTNEKLFF.

The chain has TRBV25-1 and TRBJ1-1, with a tentative D call TRBD1 (6 bases). The CDR3 extends over 13 amino acids. CDR1 is MGHDK, CDR2 SYGVNS, per germline. V lost 7 bases and J lost 1, with 10 bases in between. The CDR3 bases are TGTGCCAGCACGAGGGGGGCGAACACTGAAGCTTTCTTT. Protein sequence: CASTRGANTEAFF.

This clone was recorded only once. Other DNA sequences in the same sample also yield this CDR3. The CDR3 reads CASSTQGNTEAFF. For the CDR3, the DNA is TGTGCCAGTAGTACGCAGGGGAACACTGAAGCTTTCTTT. This chain links TRBV19 with TRBJ1-1; D is perhaps TRBD1 (5 bases). Trimming left V 4 bases short and J 1 base short, with 7 bases between. CDR1 is LNHDA, CDR2 SQIVND, per germline (reference sequence). This CDR3 is built from 13 residues.

V gene TRBV11-3 combines with J gene TRBJ2-2; TRBD1 agrees at 7 bases. The CDR3 has 15 residues. J gave up 6 bases and V 4 bases, and 8 bases lay outside the gene matches. Germline-derived CDR1 and CDR2 are SGHNT and YENEEA. The CDR3: CASSSRTGVSGELFF. The DNA for the CDR3 is TGTGCCAGCAGCTCTCGTACAGGGGTTTCCGGGGAGCTGTTTTTT.

The chain has TRBV2 and TRBJ2-7; D is uncertain. V lost 3 bases and J 4 bases, leaving 7 bases between the germline ends. Germline V gives CDR1 SNHLY, CDR2 FYNNEI. The CDR3 covers 12 residues. The CDR3 loop is CASSERRYEQYF. CDR3 bases: TGTGCCAGCAGTGAGCGGCGTTACGAGCAGTACTTC.

DNA of the CDR3: TGCGCCAGCATCGACGAGCAGTACTTC. Translating gives CASIDEQYF. The chain combines TRBV5-1 with TRBJ2-7, with unresolved D. Trimming took off 6 bases at V and 5 bases at J, with 3 bases between the two ends. Germline V CDR1 and CDR2: SGHRS, YFSETQ. This CDR3 has 9 amino acids. Drawing the rest from reference TRBV5-1 and TRBJ2-7, the complete variable domain is KAGVTQTPRYLIKTRGQQVTLSCSPISGHRSVSWYQQTPGQGLQFLFEYFSETQRNKGNFPGRFSGRQFSNSRSEMNVSTLELGDSALYLCASIDEQYFGPGTRLTVT.

The V call is TRBV2, the J call TRBJ1-6, with 7 nucleotides matching TRBD1. This CDR3 has 15 amino acids. Trimming took 5 bases from V and 7 from J; bases not matched to a gene: 8. CDR1 SNHLY and CDR2 FYNNEI come from the germline V gene. DNA of the CDR3: TGTGCCAGCAGTATCCAGACAGGGAACAATTCACCCCTCCACTTT. Amino acids: CASSIQTGNNSPLHF.

The J gene is TRBJ1-2, the V gene TRBV7-9; 7 bases fit TRBD1. CDR1 and CDR2 from the germline V gene are SEHNR and FQNEAQ (reference sequence). This CDR3 has 14 residues. V lost 7 bases and J lost 6; bases outside the gene matches: 11. The CDR3 bases are TGTGCCAGCAACCGACAGGGCGCCGTTAATGGCTACACCTTC. This sequence encodes CASNRQGAVNGYTF.

The genes are TRBV28 and TRBJ1-5; maybe TRBD1 (5 bases). Germline V CDR1 and CDR2: MDHEN, SYDVKM. This CDR3 is 11 amino acids long. DNA for the CDR3: TGTGGGACCTCCCAGGGACTCCCCCAGCATTTT. It specifies CGTSQGLPQHF.

The rearrangement uses TRBV5-6 and TRBJ1-2; the match to TRBD1 covers 7 bases. This CDR3 region has 13 residues. Per germline, CDR1 SGHDT and CDR2 YYEEEE. The trim removed 4 bases at V and 3 bases at J, leaving 3 bases unmatched. CDR3 sequence reads: CASSQGTDYGYTF. In DNA, the CDR3 is TGTGCCAGCAGCCAGGGGACAGACTATGGCTACACCTTC.

The rearrangement uses TRBV15 and TRBJ1-1; D is perhaps TRBD1 (5 bases). CDR3 length: 13 residues. The germline V gene encodes CDR1 LNHNV and CDR2 YYDKDF (reference sequence). V lost 4 bases to trimming and J lost 7 bases, with 13 bases between them. The CDR3 DNA reads as TGTGCCACCAGCAAGCGATCGACAGTTGAAGCTTTCTTT. This gives the protein CATSKRSTVEAFF.

This chain links TRBV7-8 with TRBJ1-6; D is ambiguous. The CDR3 sequence is 16 residues long. Germline CDR1 and CDR2: SGHVS and FQNEAQ. The V end was cut by 0 bases, the J end by 5 bases, with 11 bases between. The CDR3 nucleotides read TGTGCCAGCAGCTTAGCGCCCGGACTTGATAATTCACCCCTCCACTTT. Translation gives CASSLAPGLDNSPLHF.

This chain links TRBV4-3 with TRBJ2-1, with 7 bases identical to TRBD2. The CDR3 consists of 15 residues. Trimming cost V 1 base and J 4 bases; bases outside gene matches: 4. Germline V gene data show CDR1 as LGHNA and CDR2 as YSLEER. This CDR3 reads CASSQGGGPYNEQFF. CDR3 nucleotides: TGCGCCAGCAGCCAAGGCGGGGGACCTTACAATGAGCAGTTCTTC.

The rearrangement joins TRBV11-3 to TRBJ2-3; D unresolved. Germline CDR1 is SGHNT and CDR2 is YENEEA. V dropped 3 bases and J dropped 6 bases, with 13 bases sitting between them. This CDR3 comprises 14 residues. This CDR3 is CASSFSFSGDTQYF. CDR3 sequence (DNA): TGTGCCAGCAGCTTTAGTTTCTCCGGGGATACGCAGTATTTT.

The rearrangement uses TRBV29-1 and TRBJ1-3; the D gene is possibly TRBD1 (5 bases). CDR3 length: 12 amino acids. Germline values: CDR1 SQVTM, CDR2 ANQGSEA. Trimming left V 4 bases short and J 6 bases short, with 10 bases between. CDR3 nucleotides: TGCAGCGTTGTGGCAGGGCAAAACACCATATATTTT. It is translated as CSVVAGQNTIYF.

The chain is built from TRBV7-9 and TRBJ2-5; perhaps TRBD1 as D (6 bases). The CDR3 sequence is 17 residues long. Germline CDR1 and CDR2: SEHNR and FQNEAQ (reference sequence). The ends were cut back, 5 bases at V and 2 bases at J, with 21 bases in the middle. CDR3 protein: CASSTSGDGFQQETQYF. As DNA, the CDR3 is TGTGCCAGCAGCACCTCAGGGGATGGGTTCCAACAAGAGACCCAGTACTTC.

The chain carries TRBV28 and TRBJ2-1; 9 bases agree with TRBD1. Trimming took 8 bases from V and 5 from J; bases not matched to a gene: 13. CDR3 length equals 16 residues. Germline CDR1 and CDR2: MDHEN and SYDVKM. The CDR3 sequence is CASFPPPGQGNNEQFF. CDR3 nucleotide sequence: TGTGCCAGCTTCCCCCCACCGGGACAGGGTAACAATGAGCAGTTCTTC.

This clone was observed a handful of times. The chain joins TRBV3-1 (or the pseudogene TRBV3-2) to TRBJ2-7; 8 bases are shared with TRBD2. CDR3 length equals 14 residues. The germline V gene encodes CDR1 LGHDT and CDR2 YNNKEL (reference sequence). With V trimmed by 4 bases and J by 2 bases, 4 bases remained unmatched. The CDR3 region is CASSPSGLPYEQYF. For the CDR3, the DNA is TGTGCCAGCAGCCCTAGCGGGTTGCCCTACGAGCAGTACTTC.

The chain has TRBV5-1 and TRBJ2-7, with unresolved D. This CDR3 comprises 13 residues. Germline V gene sequence: CDR1 SGHRS, CDR2 YFSETQ. The germline V and J ends were trimmed by 2 bases and 4 bases, with 10 bases remaining between them. The CDR3 spells CASSFDTQYEQYF. The CDR3 nucleotides read TGCGCCAGCAGCTTCGACACCCAGTACGAGCAGTACTTC.

The chain's CDR3 is CTSSQQGARASGNIQYF. As DNA, the CDR3 is TGCACCAGCAGCCAACAGGGGGCGAGGGCTTCGGGTAACATTCAGTACTTC. The rearrangement links TRBV1 to TRBJ2-4; whether TRBD1, the table's D call, matches the DNA was not checked. TRBV1 is a pseudogene segment. The CDR3 loop spans 17 amino acids.

This rearrangement joins TRBV2 to TRBJ1-3, with a tentative D call TRBD1 (5 bases). The CDR3 length is 12 residues. V lost 6 bases, J lost 5 bases, and 8 bases lay in between. Germline assignment: CDR1 SNHLY and CDR2 FYNNEI. CDR3 nucleotide sequence: TGTGCCAGCAGCCAGGACAGAAACACCATATATTTT. Protein: CASSQDRNTIYF.

The CDR3 loop reads CASSDIRVGVKGYTF. The CDR3 nucleotides read TGTGCCAGCAGTGATATTAGGGTAGGGGTGAAGGGCTACACCTTC. This rearrangement joins TRBV6-1 to TRBJ1-2, with D possibly TRBD1 on 5 matching bases. V gave up 3 bases and J gave up 8 bases, with 19 bases separating them. The germline gives CDR1 MNHNS, CDR2 SASEGT. The CDR3 is 15 amino acids.

This clone is a singleton in its sample. This chain's CDR3 is CASSIRAAGNTIYF. As DNA, the CDR3 is TGTGCCAGTAGTATCCGGGCCGCCGGAAACACCATATATTTT. The gene calls are TRBV19 and TRBJ1-3; D is undetermined. Germline CDR1 and CDR2: LNHDA and SQIVND (reference sequence). V lost 3 bases and J 4 bases, leaving 10 bases between the germline ends. This CDR3 spans 14 amino acids.

This chain links TRBV9 with TRBJ1-1; no firm D call. Germline V gene lookup returns CDR1 SGDLS and CDR2 YYNGEE. The CDR3 length is 11 residues. V shed 4 bases and J shed 5 bases, with 6 bases lying between them. This CDR3 reads CASSPRTEAFF. The CDR3 DNA reads as TGTGCCAGCAGCCCCCGGACTGAAGCTTTCTTT.

This clone showed up just once. This chain joins TRBV28 and TRBJ1-1; 10 nucleotides match TRBD1. The V and J ends lost 5 bases and 4 bases, in that order; junction bases with no gene match: 7. This CDR3 is built from 15 residues. Germline lookup yields CDR1 MDHEN and CDR2 SYDVKM. The DNA of the CDR3 is TGTGCCAGCAGTGCCGGGACAGGGGCTTTCACTGAAGCTTTCTTT. Translating gives CASSAGTGAFTEAFF. Together with reference TRBV28 and TRBJ1-1, the CDR3 gives the full variable domain: DVKVTQSSRYLVKRTGEKVFLECVQDMDHENMFWYRQDPGLGLRLIYFSYDVKMKEKGDIPEGYSVSREKKERFSLILESASTNQTSMYLCASSAGTGAFTEAFFGQGTRLTVV.

This clone was counted once. The J gene is TRBJ2-7, the V gene TRBV19; the match to TRBD2 covers 9 bases. Germline V lookup: CDR1 LNHDA, CDR2 SQIVND (reference sequence). There are 15 residues in the CDR3. J lost 2 bases, V lost 5 bases, and 7 bases had no gene match. The CDR3 here is CASSLGGLAAYEQYF. DNA for the CDR3: TGTGCCAGTAGTTTGGGGGGACTAGCCGCCTACGAGCAGTACTTC.

This clone was recorded once. The J gene is TRBJ2-4, the V gene TRBV28, with TRBD1 matching over 7 bases. The ends lost 6 bases at V and 0 bases at J; junction bases unmatched: 8. Looked up from germline, CDR1 is MDHEN and CDR2 is SYDVKM. The CDR3 sequence is 16 residues long. The CDR3 DNA sequence: TGTGCCAGCAGCCTTAAGGGGGCCCTAGCCAAAAACATTCAGTACTTC. Amino acids: CASSLKGALAKNIQYF.

V usage is TRBV18 and J usage is TRBJ1-3; a possible D gene is TRBD1 (6 bases). The V gene lost 3 bases and the J gene lost 2 bases, with 8 bases spanning the gap. Germline values: CDR1 KGHSH, CDR2 LQKENI. The CDR3 contains 14 residues. The CDR3: CASSPGAAGNTIYF. For the CDR3, the DNA is TGTGCCAGCTCACCGGGGGCGGCTGGAAACACCATATATTTT.

J is TRBJ2-5 and V is TRBV6-2 or TRBV6-3; a weak D match, TRBD1 (6 bases). This CDR3 has 16 residues. In germline, CDR1 is MNHEY, CDR2 SVGEGT. The germline V and J ends were trimmed by 0 bases and 1 base, with 12 bases remaining between them. The CDR3 nucleotides are TGTGCCAGCAGTTACTCGACAAGGACAGTCCAAGAGACCCAGTACTTC. This translates into CASSYSTRTVQETQYF.